This section outlines one T cell receptor beta chain sequence together with its context. These data belong to a study of identical twins. TCRdb recomputed calls from the 5' RACE reads with MiXCR, one row per CDR3 protein. The data show around 290,000 distinct CDR3 sequences, nearly 9.5% seen once. The CDR3 has 15 residues. The germline gives CDR1 SGDLS, CDR2 YYNGEE. With 3 bases clipped from V and 0 bases from J, the junction kept 5 bases outside the gene matches. The data also belong to a second study, concerning yellow fever vaccine responses in identical twins.

This TCR came from a woman younger than 30 in good health. This chain links TRBV9 with TRBJ2-5, with 7 nucleotides matching TRBD2. The sequencing input was CD8+ T cells sorted from blood. CDR3 bases: TGTGCCAGCAGCGAGAGCGGGGAGTACCAAGAGACCCAGTACTTC. Translation: CASSESGEYQETQYF.